These 21 T cell receptor beta chains share one sample of origin, sequenced in a study of cytomegalovirus exposure and HLA in healthy donors. With 60 Vbeta and 13 Jbeta primers, the PCR was carried out. Clones were sequenced by immunoSEQ multiplex PCR, and TCRdb holds only the in-frame ones, with some missing. The data contain roughly 80,000 clones, less than 80% of them singletons. The sequenced sample was PBMCs. All receptors come from a woman aged 45 to 65 in good health and CMV-seropositive.

In this sample, this clone turned up once. V and J are TRBV4-1 and TRBJ2-5, with D possibly TRBD1 on 6 matching bases. The germline gives CDR1 MGHRA, CDR2 YSYEKL. The V and J ends lost 0 bases and 6 bases respectively, with 17 bases between them. The CDR3 has 16 residues. As DNA, the CDR3 is TGCGCCAGCAGCCAAGAAGGGGCAGGGGAGCGTAAGACCCAGTACTTC. Translation gives CASSQEGAGERKTQYF.

This clone has a single count. This chain joins TRBV6-1 and TRBJ1-4; tentatively, D is TRBD1 (5 bases). Germline CDR1 reads MNHNS; CDR2 reads SASEGT. The CDR3 consists of 15 residues. Between the trimmed V and J ends, which lost 5 bases and 6 bases, there was a span of 16 bases. CDR3 coding DNA: TGTGCCAGCAGTCCGGGACTCCTGCCAGATGAAAAACTGTTTTTT. This encodes CASSPGLLPDEKLFF.

This clone was found a few times. The chain couples TRBV5-1 to TRBJ2-3; 10 bases match TRBD1. The CDR3 sequence is 15 residues long. V dropped 3 bases and J dropped 3; count of bases not matched to a gene: 4. CDR1 is SGHRS and CDR2 is YFSETQ in the germline V gene. CDR3 sequence: CASSYRDRGTDTQYF. The CDR3 coding sequence is TGCGCCAGCAGCTACCGGGACAGGGGTACAGATACGCAGTATTTT.

At least ten counts were recorded for this clone. This likely stems from a read error, as it lies one base from a far larger clone. The chain couples TRBV7-9 to TRBJ1-6; D not resolved. CDR1 SEHNR and CDR2 FQNEAQ come from the germline V gene (reference sequence). There are 11 residues in the CDR3. CDR3 region: CSSSSNSPLHF. CDR3 coding DNA: TGTTCCAGCAGCTCAAATTCACCCCTCCACTTT.

The chain couples TRBV7-3 to TRBJ2-6, with a weak D call TRBD1 (6 bases). V gave up 5 bases and J gave up 2 bases, with 10 bases separating them. The CDR3 runs to 15 residues. Germline lookup yields CDR1 SGHTA and CDR2 FQGTGA. CDR3 loop: CASSASGAGANVLTF. DNA for the CDR3: TGTGCCAGCAGCGCCTCAGGGGCTGGGGCCAACGTCCTGACTTTC. Using reference TRBV7-3 and TRBJ2-6 for the parts outside the CDR3, the full variable domain is GAGVSQTPSNKVTEKGKYVELRCDPISGHTALYWYRQSLGQGPEFLIYFQGTGAADDSGLPNDRFFAVRPEGSVSTLKIQRTERGDSAVYLCASSASGAGANVLTFGAGSRLTVL.

V usage is TRBV15 and J usage is TRBJ2-1; tentatively, D is TRBD2 (6 bases). V lost 3 bases and J lost 5, with 11 bases in between. Germline CDR1 is LNHNV and CDR2 is YYDKDF (reference sequence). The CDR3 totals 14 residues. This CDR3 reads CATSRGGADNEQFF. In DNA, the CDR3 is TGTGCCACCAGCAGGGGGGGAGCAGACAATGAGCAGTTCTTC.

The rearrangement links TRBV9 to TRBJ1-2; D may be TRBD1 (6 bases). This CDR3 is built from 15 residues. Germline CDR1 reads SGDLS; CDR2 reads YYNGEE. Trimming removed 4 bases from V and 8 bases from J, with 21 bases in between. The CDR3 DNA sequence: TGTGCCAGCAGCCTAGGGGTAGCGGGGGGCGACGGCTACACCTTC. Protein product: CASSLGVAGGDGYTF.

The rearrangement links TRBV6-5 to TRBJ1-3; perhaps TRBD1 as D (6 bases). The CDR3 is made up of 14 amino acids. Germline V gene sequence: CDR1 MNHEY, CDR2 SVGAGI. Trimming cost V 0 bases and J 3 bases, with 6 bases left between them. In nucleotides, the CDR3 is TGTGCCAGCAGTTACTCCAGGGGTGGAAACACCATATATTTT. Translating it yields CASSYSRGGNTIYF.

J is TRBJ1-2 and V is TRBV7-6; D gene uncertain. Trimming took off 5 bases at V and 8 bases at J, with 24 bases between the two ends. The CDR3 is made up of 16 amino acids. Germline loops: CDR1 SGHVS, CDR2 FNYEAQ. In DNA, the CDR3 is TGTGCCAGCAGCCCAGGCCCTCAAGCTTCCCGGGAGGGCTACACCTTC. As protein: CASSPGPQASREGYTF. Combining the CDR3 with reference TRBV7-6 and TRBJ1-2 gives the whole variable domain GAGVSQSPRYKVTKRGQDVALRCDPISGHVSLYWYRQALGQGPEFLTYFNYEAQQDKSGLPNDRFSAERPEGSISTLTIQRTEQRDSAMYRCASSPGPQASREGYTFGSGTRLTVV.

The genes are TRBV5-1 and TRBJ1-2; tentative D call: TRBD1 (5 bases). V was pared by 3 bases and J by 3 bases, with 15 bases between. Per germline, CDR1 SGHRS and CDR2 YFSETQ. The CDR3 is 15 residues long. Written as DNA, the CDR3 is TGCGCCAGCAGCTCTAGACAGTCCCCCCACTATGGCTACACCTTC. The encoded protein is CASSSRQSPHYGYTF.

The CDR3 DNA sequence: TGTGCCTGCGGGGACAGTGGAAACACCATATATTTT. As protein: CACGDSGNTIYF. V usage is TRBV30 and J usage is TRBJ1-3; 7 nucleotides agree with TRBD1. Germline V CDR1 and CDR2: GTSNPN, SVGIG (reference sequence). Trimming at V came to 6 bases and at J to 3 bases, leaving 2 bases not matched to a gene. The CDR3 length is 12 residues.

The rearrangement uses TRBV9 and TRBJ1-2; 11 positions agree with TRBD1. Germline V gene lookup returns CDR1 SGDLS and CDR2 YYNGEE. The CDR3 loop spans 17 amino acids. The junction had 10 bases not matched to a gene; V was cut back by 5 bases and J by 1 base. Here the CDR3 DNA reads TGTGCCAGCAGTGCCGGACAGGGGGCGAATCTTAACTATGGCTACACCTTC. As protein: CASSAGQGANLNYGYTF.

The chain is built from TRBV6-1 and TRBJ2-7; 12 positions match TRBD2. There are 15 residues in the CDR3. The germline V gene has CDR1 MNHNS and CDR2 SASEGT. V gave up 4 bases and J gave up 1 base; unmatched junction bases: 2. CDR3 in amino acids: CASSGGLAGSYEQYV. DNA for the CDR3: TGTGCCAGCAGTGGCGGACTAGCGGGGTCCTACGAGCAGTACGTC.

The CDR3 bases are TGTGCCTGGACCTTGAACACTGAAGCTTTCTTT. This gives the protein CAWTLNTEAFF. The rearrangement uses TRBV30 and TRBJ1-1; D is uncertain. Trimming shortened V by 4 bases and J by 0 bases, and 3 bases separated the two germline ends. In germline, CDR1 is GTSNPN, CDR2 SVGIG (reference sequence). This CDR3 has 11 amino acids.

V and J are TRBV9 and TRBJ1-4; no reliable D call. The CDR3 has 16 amino acids. Trimming stripped 2 bases from V and 0 bases from J, with 11 bases between. CDR1 SGDLS and CDR2 YYNGEE come from the germline V gene. The CDR3 DNA reads TGTGCCAGCAGCGTGGAGGGAGAGGCAACTAATGAAAAACTGTTTTTT. Translated: CASSVEGEATNEKLFF.

V and J are TRBV19 and TRBJ2-5; D is unclear. The CDR3 consists of 12 residues. Germline lookup yields CDR1 LNHDA and CDR2 SQIVND (reference sequence). Trimming removed 0 bases at V and 3 bases at J, with 2 bases between. The DNA for the CDR3 is TGTGCCAGTAGTATAGACGAAGAGACCCAGTACTTC. Translation gives CASSIDEETQYF.

The rearrangement links TRBV27 to TRBJ1-5, with D perhaps TRBD1 (5 bases). Trimming pared 3 bases from V and 5 bases from J, leaving 8 bases between. From germline, CDR1 is MNHEY and CDR2 SMNVEV (reference sequence). The CDR3 spans 13 residues. CDR3 sequence (DNA): TGTGCCAGCAGTTTTAGGGGTTATCAGCCCCAGCATTTT. It codes for CASSFRGYQPQHF.

V usage is TRBV6-4 and J usage is TRBJ2-1, with 7 bases fitting TRBD1. The V and J ends lost 4 bases and 8 bases, in that order; junction bases with no gene match: 5. This CDR3 region has 13 residues. Germline V gene data show CDR1 as MRHNA and CDR2 as SNTAGT. The CDR3 spells CASSAEDRDEQFF. The CDR3 DNA sequence: TGTGCCAGCAGTGCCGAAGACAGGGATGAGCAGTTCTTC.

The chain links TRBV11-2 to TRBJ1-1; 10 nucleotides line up with TRBD1. This CDR3 has 16 residues. The trim removed 3 bases at V and 5 bases at J, leaving 9 bases unmatched. Germline CDR1 reads SGHAT; CDR2 reads FQNNGV. In DNA, the CDR3 is TGTGCCAGCAGCTTGGCCGGGACAGGGGAAGAAACTGAAGCTTTCTTT. This gives the protein CASSLAGTGEETEAFF.

This sequence joins TRBV29-1 and TRBJ1-1; D remains ambiguous. V lost 5 bases and J lost 4, with 14 bases in between. This CDR3 is built from 13 residues. The germline V gene has CDR1 SQVTM and CDR2 ANQGSEA. Written as DNA, the CDR3 is TGCAGCGTTACTGACTATTCCAGCACTGAAGCTTTCTTT. As protein: CSVTDYSSTEAFF.

As to this clone: The germline gene is not matched at one end of the junction; a read error may be the cause. J is TRBJ2-1 and V is TRBV7-9; D is unresolved. The CDR3 is made up of 12 amino acids. The germline V gene has CDR1 SEHNR and CDR2 FQNEAQ (reference sequence). The CDR3 reads CSSSLSQREQFF. Here the CDR3 DNA reads TGTTCCAGCAGCTTATCCCAGAGGGAGCAGTTCTTC.